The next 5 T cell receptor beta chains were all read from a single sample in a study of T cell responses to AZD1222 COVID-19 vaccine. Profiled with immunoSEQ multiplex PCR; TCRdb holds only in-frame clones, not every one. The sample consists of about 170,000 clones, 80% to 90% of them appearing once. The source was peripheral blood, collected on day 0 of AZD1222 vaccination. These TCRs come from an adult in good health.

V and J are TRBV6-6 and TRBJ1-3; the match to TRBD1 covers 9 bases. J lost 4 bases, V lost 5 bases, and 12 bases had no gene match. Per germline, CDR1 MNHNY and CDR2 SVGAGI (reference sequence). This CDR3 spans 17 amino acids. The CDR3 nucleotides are TGTGCCAGCAGTCTTACCGAGACAGGGGGAGAAGGAAACACCATATATTTT. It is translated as CASSLTETGGEGNTIYF.

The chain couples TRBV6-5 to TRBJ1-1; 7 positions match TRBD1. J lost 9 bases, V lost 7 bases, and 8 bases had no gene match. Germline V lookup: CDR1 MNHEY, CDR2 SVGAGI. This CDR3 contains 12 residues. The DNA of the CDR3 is TGTGCCAGCAATCCGCATAGGGGGCAAGCTTTCTTT. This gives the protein CASNPHRGQAFF.

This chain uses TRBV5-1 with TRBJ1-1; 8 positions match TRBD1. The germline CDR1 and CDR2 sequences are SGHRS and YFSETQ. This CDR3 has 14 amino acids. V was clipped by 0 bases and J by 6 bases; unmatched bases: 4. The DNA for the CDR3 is TGCGCCAGCAGCTTGGCTCAGGGGGCGGCTGAAGCTTTCTTT. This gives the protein CASSLAQGAAEAFF.

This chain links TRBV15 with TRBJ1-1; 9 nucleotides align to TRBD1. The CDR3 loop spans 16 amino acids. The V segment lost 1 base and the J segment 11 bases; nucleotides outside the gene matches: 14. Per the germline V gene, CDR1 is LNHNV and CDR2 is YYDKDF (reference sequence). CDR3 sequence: CATSRGMGQGFSYAFF. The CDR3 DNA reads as TGTGCCACCAGCAGAGGGATGGGACAGGGTTTCTCTTACGCTTTCTTT.

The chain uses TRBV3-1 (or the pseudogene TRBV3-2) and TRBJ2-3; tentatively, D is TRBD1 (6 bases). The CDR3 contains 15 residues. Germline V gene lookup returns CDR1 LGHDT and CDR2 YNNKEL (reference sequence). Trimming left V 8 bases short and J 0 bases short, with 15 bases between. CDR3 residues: CASGDRMISTDTQYF. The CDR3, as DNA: TGTGCCAGCGGTGACAGGATGATTAGCACAGATACGCAGTATTTT.